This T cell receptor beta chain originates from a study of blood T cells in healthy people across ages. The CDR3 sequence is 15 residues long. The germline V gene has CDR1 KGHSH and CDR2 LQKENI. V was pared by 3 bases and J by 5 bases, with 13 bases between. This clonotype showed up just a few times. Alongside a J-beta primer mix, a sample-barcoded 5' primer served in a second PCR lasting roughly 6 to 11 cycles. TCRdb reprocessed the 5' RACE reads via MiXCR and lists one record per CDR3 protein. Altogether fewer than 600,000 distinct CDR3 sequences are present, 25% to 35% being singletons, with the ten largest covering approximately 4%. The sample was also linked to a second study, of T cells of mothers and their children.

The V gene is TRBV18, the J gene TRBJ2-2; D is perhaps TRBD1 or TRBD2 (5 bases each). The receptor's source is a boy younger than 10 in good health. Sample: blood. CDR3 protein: CASSPRGESTGELFF. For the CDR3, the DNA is TGTGCCAGCTCACCTCGAGGGGAGTCGACCGGGGAGCTGTTTTTT. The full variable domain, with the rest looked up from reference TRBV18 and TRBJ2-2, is NAGVMQNPRHLVRRRGQEARLRCSPMKGHSHVYWYRQLPEEGLKFMVYLQKENIIDESGMPKERFSAEFPKEGPSILRIQQVVRGDSAAYFCASSPRGESTGELFFGEGSRLTVL.